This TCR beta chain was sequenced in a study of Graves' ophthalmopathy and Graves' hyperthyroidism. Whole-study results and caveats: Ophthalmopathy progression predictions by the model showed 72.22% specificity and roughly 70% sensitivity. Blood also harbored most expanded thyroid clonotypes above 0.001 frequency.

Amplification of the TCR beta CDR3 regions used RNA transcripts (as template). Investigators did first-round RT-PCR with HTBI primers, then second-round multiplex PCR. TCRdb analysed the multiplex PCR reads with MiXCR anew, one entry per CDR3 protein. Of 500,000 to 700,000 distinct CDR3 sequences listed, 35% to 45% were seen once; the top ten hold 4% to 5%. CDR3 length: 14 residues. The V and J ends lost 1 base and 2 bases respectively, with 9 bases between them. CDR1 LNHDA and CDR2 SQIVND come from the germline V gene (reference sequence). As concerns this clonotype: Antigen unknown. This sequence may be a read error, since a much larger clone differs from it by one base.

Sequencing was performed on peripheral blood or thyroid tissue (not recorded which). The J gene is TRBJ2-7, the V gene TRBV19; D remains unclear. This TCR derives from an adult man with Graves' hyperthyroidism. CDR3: CASSIVGKAYEQYF. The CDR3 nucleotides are TGTGCCAGTAGTATAGTAGGGAAAGCCTACGAGCAGTACTTC.